Sequencing of this T cell receptor (beta chain) was carried out in a study of beta chain features in type 1 diabetes. Study-wide background: Patient and healthy donor groups were alike in age, gender and cell yields. Study-level findings and limits: At VDJ recombination sites, type 1 diabetes patients had fewer insertions and more deleted nucleotides. Naive, central memory and regulatory TCRB repertoires appeared more similar among patients than healthy donors. All four CD4+ subsets of Type 1 diabetes patients contained TCRB CDR3s that were moderately but significantly shorter.

Cell sorting via CD45RO/CCR7/CD25/CD127/CD95/CD27 was performed to obtain CD4+ naive, central memory, regulatory and stem cell-like memory cells. Germline loops: CDR1 SEHNR, CDR2 FQNEAQ (reference sequence). Trimming removed 5 bases at V and 4 bases at J, with 18 bases between. CDR3 size: 17 residues. Remarks on this clone: Its antigen remains unidentified.

As every portion of the isolated RNA was reverse transcribed, the sequencing read expressed TCRB transcripts. Sequenced by immunoSEQ multiplex PCR; TCRdb stores in-frame clones only, minus some. Here the sample spans approximately 150,000 clones, roughly 65% being singletons. This chain connects TRBV7-9 to TRBJ1-6; D ambiguous. Material: naive CD4+ T cells from blood. The sequence was collected from a man between 25 and 39 years old with type 1 diabetes. For the CDR3, the DNA is TGTGCCAGCAGCACACCCTCTTTCGCCGTATATAATTCACCCCTCCACTTT. It codes for CASSTPSFAVYNSPLHF.